Sequencing of this T cell receptor (beta chain) was carried out in a study of cytomegalovirus exposure and HLA in healthy donors. PCR involved 60 Vbeta and 13 Jbeta primers. Sequencing was performed with immunoSEQ multiplex PCR; in TCRdb, only in-frame clones are kept and a portion is missing. The profile shows approximately 220,000 clones, roughly 82% of them singletons. Germline loops: CDR1 SGHTA, CDR2 FQGTGA. This CDR3 contains 14 residues. Between the trimmed V and J ends, which lost 5 bases and 6 bases, there was a span of 14 bases. Comment on this clone: Its antigen remains unidentified.

Whole-study findings and limits: A reported reduction in N-insertions relative to the approximately 640-donor mean was seen in an Asian-associated ancestry cluster in a later analysis. Later, TCR association rates were found to vary by HLA locus, highest for DRB1 and lowest for HLA-C.

The sequenced material came from PBMCs. The source of this sequence is a man in his forties or fifties in good health and CMV-seropositive. The chain employs TRBV7-3 and TRBJ2-1; a weak D match, TRBD2 (6 bases). The CDR3 DNA reads as TGTGCCAGCAGCCTAAAGGGACTCAGCAATGAGCAGTTCTTC. Its protein is CASSLKGLSNEQFF.